This TCR beta chain derives from a study of blood T cell repertoires in COVID-19. Study-wide context: Collection of acute and convalescent COVID-19 samples took place in the United States, Italy and Spain. In each case, the material was cDNA or gDNA derived from T cells, B-cell-depleted T cells, or PBMCs.

The germline CDR1 and CDR2 sequences are KGHSH and LQKENI. V was clipped by 3 bases and J by 0 bases, with 9 bases between them. This CDR3 is 14 amino acids long. Per the study methods: Researchers report that nucleated cell counts were estimated from reference gene primer amplification. The method was immunoSEQ multiplex PCR; TCRdb's version includes in-frame clones alone and lacks a portion of them. That table is the source of V, J and clone size, and D and trimming were worked out from the DNA. Altogether tens of thousands of clones are present, nearly 90% being singletons, with the ten largest covering around 30%.

This chain uses TRBV18 with TRBJ2-7, with D perhaps matching TRBD2 (5 bases). This TCR was sampled from a man of 80 years or more with acute or convalescent COVID-19. The sample was peripheral blood. CDR3 protein: CASSPRRPSYEQYF. In nucleotides, the CDR3 is TGTGCCAGCTCACCCCGGAGGCCCTCCTACGAGCAGTACTTC. Complete variable domain (other parts from reference TRBV18 and TRBJ2-7): NAGVMQNPRHLVRRRGQEARLRCSPMKGHSHVYWYRQLPEEGLKFMVYLQKENIIDESGMPKERFSAEFPKEGPSILRIQQVVRGDSAAYFCASSPRRPSYEQYFGPGTRLTVT.